The entry below describes one TCR beta chain. What it binds is not known. This sample stems from a study of a mutant IDH1 vaccine in newly diagnosed glioma. Whole-study findings and limits: Alterations occurring in top peripheral T cell clonotypes seemed unrelated to pseudoprogression.

Indicated time point: week 11, during vaccination. The study gave 300 ug of mutant IDH1 20-mer peptide per vaccine dose, with topical imiquimod. CDR3 size: 15 residues. Trimming shortened V by 2 bases and J by 5 bases, and 15 bases separated the two germline ends. Looked up from germline, CDR1 is SNHLY and CDR2 is FYNNEI. Clones were read by immunoSEQ multiplex PCR, and TCRdb kept only the in-frame ones, dropping some. In the table there are 45,000 to 60,000 clones, 91% of which are singletons. The rearrangement uses TRBV2 and TRBJ2-5; a possible D gene is TRBD2 (6 bases). The receptor was derived from a man aged 45 to 65 with glioma. The sample consisted of PBMCs, taken from a glioma patient whose treatment included an IDH1 peptide vaccine. CDR3 DNA: TGTGCCAGCAGTGAATGGGGGGTAGGGGTGGAGACCCAGTACTTC. The encoded protein is CASSEWGVGVETQYF.